This entry concerns a single T cell receptor beta chain. The target antigen is unknown. The second PCR ran about 7 to 12 cycles with a sample-barcoded 5' primer and J-beta primers. TCRdb analysed the 5' RACE reads with MiXCR anew, one entry per CDR3 protein. Of fewer than 2 million distinct CDR3 sequences listed, 39% are singletons. The source of the sample is a study of blood T cells in healthy people across ages. General study findings and limits: Donor CMV infection status was unknown, possibly confounding age-related changes in expanded clonotypes. Naive T cell percentage showed a strong correlation with TCR beta diversity.

Donors gave ten milliliters of peripheral blood apiece. V was clipped by 1 base and J by 2 bases; unmatched bases: 8. The CDR3 is made up of 17 amino acids. Germline V gene sequence: CDR1 LGHNA, CDR2 YNFKEQ. The sequence was obtained from a human donor in good health. The chain carries TRBV4-2 and TRBJ2-3, with 8 bases that match TRBD1. The sequenced sample was blood. CDR3 loop: CASSQVLTGGTTDTQYF. The CDR3 DNA sequence: TGTGCCAGCAGCCAAGTCCTTACAGGGGGGACCACAGATACGCAGTATTTT.